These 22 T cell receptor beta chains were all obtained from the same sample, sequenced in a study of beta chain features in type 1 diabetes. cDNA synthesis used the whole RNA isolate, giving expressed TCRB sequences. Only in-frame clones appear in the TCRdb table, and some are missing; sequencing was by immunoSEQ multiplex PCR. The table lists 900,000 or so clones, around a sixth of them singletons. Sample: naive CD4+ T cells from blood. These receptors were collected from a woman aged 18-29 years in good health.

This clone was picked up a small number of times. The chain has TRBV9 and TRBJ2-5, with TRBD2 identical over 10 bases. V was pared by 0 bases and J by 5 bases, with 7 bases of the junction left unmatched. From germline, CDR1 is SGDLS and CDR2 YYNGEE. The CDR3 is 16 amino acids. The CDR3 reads CASSVGSSGSQETQYF. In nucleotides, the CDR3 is TGTGCCAGCAGCGTAGGGTCTAGCGGGAGTCAGGAGACCCAGTACTTC. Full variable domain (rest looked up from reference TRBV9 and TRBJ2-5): DSGVTQTPKHLITATGQRVTLRCSPRSGDLSVYWYQQSLDQGLQFLIQYYNGEERAKGNILERFSAQQFPDLHSELNLSSLELGDSALYFCASSVGSSGSQETQYFGPGTRLLVL.

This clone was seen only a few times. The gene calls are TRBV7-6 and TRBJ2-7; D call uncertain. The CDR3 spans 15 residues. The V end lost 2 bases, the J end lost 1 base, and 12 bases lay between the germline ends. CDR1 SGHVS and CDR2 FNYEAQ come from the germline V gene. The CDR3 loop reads CASSLLSGLSYEQYF. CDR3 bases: TGTGCCAGCAGCTTACTTAGTGGCCTATCCTACGAGCAGTACTTC.

Written as DNA, the CDR3 is TGTGCCAGCAGCCAAGAACAGGGGGGGGAGACCCAGTACTTC. Translation: CASSQEQGGETQYF. V gene TRBV4-2 combines with J gene TRBJ2-5; TRBD1 is a possible D gene (8 bases). Looked up from germline, CDR1 is LGHNA and CDR2 is YNFKEQ. The CDR3 spans 14 residues. With 0 bases removed from V and 5 bases from J, the gap between germline ends came to 10 bases.

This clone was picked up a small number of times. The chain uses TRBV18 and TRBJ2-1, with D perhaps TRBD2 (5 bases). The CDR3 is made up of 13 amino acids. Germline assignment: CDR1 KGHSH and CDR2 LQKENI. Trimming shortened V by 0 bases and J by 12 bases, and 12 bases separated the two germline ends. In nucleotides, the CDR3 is TGTGCCAGCTCACCACCGTCGGGGTCTCGGCAGTTCTTC. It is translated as CASSPPSGSRQFF.

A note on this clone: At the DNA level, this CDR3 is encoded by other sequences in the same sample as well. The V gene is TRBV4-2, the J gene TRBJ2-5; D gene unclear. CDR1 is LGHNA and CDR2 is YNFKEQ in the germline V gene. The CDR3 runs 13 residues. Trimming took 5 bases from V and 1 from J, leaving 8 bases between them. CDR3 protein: CASSLGRQETQYF. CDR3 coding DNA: TGTGCCAGCAGCTTAGGACGCCAAGAGACCCAGTACTTC.

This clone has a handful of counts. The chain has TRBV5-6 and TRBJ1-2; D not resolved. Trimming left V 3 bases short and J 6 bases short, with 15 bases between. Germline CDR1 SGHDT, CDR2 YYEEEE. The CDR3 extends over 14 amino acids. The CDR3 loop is CASSYPRGRDGYTF. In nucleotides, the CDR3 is TGTGCCAGCAGCTATCCGCGGGGTAGGGATGGCTACACCTTC. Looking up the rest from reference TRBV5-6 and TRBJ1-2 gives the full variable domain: DAGVTQSPTHLIKTRGQQVTLRCSPKSGHDTVSWYQQALGQGPQFIFQYYEEEERQRGNFPDRFSGHQFPNYSSELNVNALLLGDSALYLCASSYPRGRDGYTFGSGTRLTVV.

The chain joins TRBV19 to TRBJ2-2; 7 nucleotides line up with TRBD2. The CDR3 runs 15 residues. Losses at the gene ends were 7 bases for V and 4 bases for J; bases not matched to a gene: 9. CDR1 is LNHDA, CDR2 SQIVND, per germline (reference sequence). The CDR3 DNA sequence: TGTGCCAGTAATGGCGGGAGAGTTGGCACCGGGGAGCTGTTTTTT. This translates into CASNGGRVGTGELFF.

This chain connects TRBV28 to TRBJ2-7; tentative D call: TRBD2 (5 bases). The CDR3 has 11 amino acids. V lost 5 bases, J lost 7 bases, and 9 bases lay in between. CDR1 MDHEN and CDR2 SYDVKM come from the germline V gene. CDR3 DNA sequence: TGTGCCAGCAGTCAAACGGGGGAGCAGTACTTC. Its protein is CASSQTGEQYF.

DNA for the CDR3: TGTGCCAGCAGTTACACAGGGGGCCCTGGAAACACCATATATTTT. It encodes CASSYTGGPGNTIYF. V and J are TRBV6-5 and TRBJ1-3; 9 positions agree with TRBD1. The CDR3 totals 15 residues. With V trimmed by 2 bases and J by 2 bases, 1 base remained unmatched. From germline, CDR1 is MNHEY and CDR2 SVGAGI.

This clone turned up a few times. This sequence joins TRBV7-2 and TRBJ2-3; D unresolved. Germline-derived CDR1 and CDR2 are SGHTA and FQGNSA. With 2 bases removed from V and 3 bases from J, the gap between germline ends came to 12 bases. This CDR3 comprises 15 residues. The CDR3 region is CASSLLPSQTDTQYF. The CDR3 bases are TGTGCCAGCAGCTTATTACCGAGCCAAACAGATACGCAGTATTTT.

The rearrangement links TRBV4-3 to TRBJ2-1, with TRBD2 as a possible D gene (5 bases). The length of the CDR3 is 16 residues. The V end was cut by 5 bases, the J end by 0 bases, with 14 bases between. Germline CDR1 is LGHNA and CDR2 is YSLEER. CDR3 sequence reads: CASSFGLGSSYNEQFF. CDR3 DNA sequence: TGCGCCAGCAGCTTCGGACTGGGGAGCTCCTACAATGAGCAGTTCTTC.

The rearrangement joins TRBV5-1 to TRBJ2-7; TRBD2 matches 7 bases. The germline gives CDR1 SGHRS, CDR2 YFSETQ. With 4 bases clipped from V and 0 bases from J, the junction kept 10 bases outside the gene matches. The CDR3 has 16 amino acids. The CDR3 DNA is TGCGCCAGCAGCAACCTCAGACTAGCCGACTCCTACGAGCAGTACTTC. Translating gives CASSNLRLADSYEQYF.

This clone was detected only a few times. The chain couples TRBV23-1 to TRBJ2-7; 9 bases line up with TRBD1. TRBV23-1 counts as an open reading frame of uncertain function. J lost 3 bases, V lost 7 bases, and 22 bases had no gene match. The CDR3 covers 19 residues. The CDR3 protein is CASKQGAHDGPYLRYEQYF. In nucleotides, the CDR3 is TGCGCCAGCAAACAGGGGGCGCATGACGGCCCCTACCTCCGCTACGAGCAGTACTTC.

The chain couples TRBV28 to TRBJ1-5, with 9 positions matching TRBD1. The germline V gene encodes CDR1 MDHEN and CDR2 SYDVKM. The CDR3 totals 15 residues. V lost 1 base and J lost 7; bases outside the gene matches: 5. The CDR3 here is CASSLYGDRAQPQHF. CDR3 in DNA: TGTGCCAGCAGTTTATACGGGGACAGGGCCCAGCCCCAGCATTTT.

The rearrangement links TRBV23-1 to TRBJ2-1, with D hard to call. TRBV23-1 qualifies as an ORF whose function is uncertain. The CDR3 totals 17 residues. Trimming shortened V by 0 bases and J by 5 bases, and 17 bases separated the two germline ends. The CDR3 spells CASSQSELTENNNEQFF. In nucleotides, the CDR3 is TGCGCCAGCAGTCAATCGGAGCTTACCGAGAATAACAATGAGCAGTTCTTC.

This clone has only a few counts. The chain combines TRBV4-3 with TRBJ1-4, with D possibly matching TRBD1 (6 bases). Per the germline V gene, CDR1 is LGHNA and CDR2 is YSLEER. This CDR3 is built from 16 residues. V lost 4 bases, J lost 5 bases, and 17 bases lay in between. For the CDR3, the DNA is TGCGCCAGCAGCCGGACTTTAGGGGGGGCCAATGAAAAACTGTTTTTT. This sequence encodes CASSRTLGGANEKLFF.

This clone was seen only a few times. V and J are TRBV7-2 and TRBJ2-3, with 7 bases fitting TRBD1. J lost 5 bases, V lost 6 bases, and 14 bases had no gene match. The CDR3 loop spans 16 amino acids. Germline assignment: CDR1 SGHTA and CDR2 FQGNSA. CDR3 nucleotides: TGTGCCAGCAGTTATAACACAGGGGTGGGGGAAGATACGCAGTATTTT. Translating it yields CASSYNTGVGEDTQYF.

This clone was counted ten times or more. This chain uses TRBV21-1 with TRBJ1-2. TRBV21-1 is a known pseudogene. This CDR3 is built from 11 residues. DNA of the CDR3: TGTGGCAGGATCATGGGGTATGGCTACACCTTC. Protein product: CGRIMGYGYTF.

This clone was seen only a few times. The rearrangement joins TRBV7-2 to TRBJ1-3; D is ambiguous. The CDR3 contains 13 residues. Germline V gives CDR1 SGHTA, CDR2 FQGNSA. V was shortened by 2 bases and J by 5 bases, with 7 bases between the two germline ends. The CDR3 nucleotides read TGTGCCAGCAGCTTAACAGCTCGAAACACCATATATTTT. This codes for CASSLTARNTIYF.

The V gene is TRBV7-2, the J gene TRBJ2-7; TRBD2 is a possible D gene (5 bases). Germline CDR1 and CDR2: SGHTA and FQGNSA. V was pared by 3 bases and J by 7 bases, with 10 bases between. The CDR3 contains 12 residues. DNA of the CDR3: TGTGCCAGCAGCTTCAACCGGGGAGAGCAGTACTTC. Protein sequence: CASSFNRGEQYF.

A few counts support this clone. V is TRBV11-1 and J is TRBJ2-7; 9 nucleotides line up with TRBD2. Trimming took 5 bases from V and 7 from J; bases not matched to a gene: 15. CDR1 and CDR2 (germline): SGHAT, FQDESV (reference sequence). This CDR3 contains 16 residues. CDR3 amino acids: CASSRLPAGLAFEQYF. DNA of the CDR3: TGTGCCAGCAGCCGTCTCCCCGCGGGACTAGCCTTTGAGCAGTACTTC.

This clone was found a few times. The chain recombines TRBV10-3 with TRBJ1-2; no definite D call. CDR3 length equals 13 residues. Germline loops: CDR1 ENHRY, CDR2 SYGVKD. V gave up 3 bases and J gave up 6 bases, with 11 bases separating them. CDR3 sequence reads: CAISDSLFNGYTF. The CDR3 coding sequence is TGTGCCATCAGTGACTCCTTATTCAATGGCTACACCTTC.